This T cell receptor beta chain was profiled in a study of control samples from healthy donors and cancer patients. Sequencing was performed with immunoSEQ multiplex PCR; in TCRdb, only in-frame clones are kept and a portion is missing. The repertoire holds some 100,000 clones, with approximately 90% as singletons. CDR1 SGHTA and CDR2 FQGTGA come from the germline V gene. V shed 4 bases and J shed 9 bases, with 15 bases lying between them. This CDR3 contains 14 residues. This clone has a handful of counts. The sequence derives from a woman aged 45 to 65 in good health. Sequenced sample: blood. The chain carries TRBV7-3 and TRBJ2-2, with D unclear. The CDR3 DNA reads TGTGCCAGCAGCTCTGGACCCTCCAGCCGGGAGCTGTTTTTT. Translated, it gives CASSSGPSSRELFF.